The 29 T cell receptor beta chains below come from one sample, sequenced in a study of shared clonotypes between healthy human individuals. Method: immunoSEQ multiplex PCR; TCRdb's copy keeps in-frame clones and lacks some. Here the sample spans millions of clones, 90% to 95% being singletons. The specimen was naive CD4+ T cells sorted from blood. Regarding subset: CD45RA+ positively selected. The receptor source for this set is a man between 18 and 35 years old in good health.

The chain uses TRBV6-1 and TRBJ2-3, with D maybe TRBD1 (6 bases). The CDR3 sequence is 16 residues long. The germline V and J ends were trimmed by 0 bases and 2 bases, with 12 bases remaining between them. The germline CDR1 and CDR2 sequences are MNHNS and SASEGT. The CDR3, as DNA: TGTGCCAGCAGTGAAGCGCCGGGACACCTCACAGATACGCAGTATTTT. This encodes CASSEAPGHLTDTQYF.

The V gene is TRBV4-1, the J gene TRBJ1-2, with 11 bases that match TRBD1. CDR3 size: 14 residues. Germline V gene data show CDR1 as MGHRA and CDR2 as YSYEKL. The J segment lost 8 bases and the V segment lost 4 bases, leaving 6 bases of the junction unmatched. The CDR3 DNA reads TGCGCCAGCAGCCCCGGACAGGGGGCACGGGGCTACACCTTC. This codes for CASSPGQGARGYTF.

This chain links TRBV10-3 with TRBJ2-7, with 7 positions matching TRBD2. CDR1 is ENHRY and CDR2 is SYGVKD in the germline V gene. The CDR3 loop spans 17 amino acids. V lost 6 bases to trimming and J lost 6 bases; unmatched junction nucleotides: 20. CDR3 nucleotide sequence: TGTGCCATCAGGCAGGGCGGGACTATCCCCTCCTTGTCCGAGCAGTACTTC. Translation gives CAIRQGGTIPSLSEQYF.

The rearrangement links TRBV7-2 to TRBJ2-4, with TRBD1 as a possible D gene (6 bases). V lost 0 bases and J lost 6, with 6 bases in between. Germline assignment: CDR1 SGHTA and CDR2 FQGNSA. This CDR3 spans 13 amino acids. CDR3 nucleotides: TGTGCCAGCAGCTTAGCACAGGGAAACATTCAGTACTTC. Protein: CASSLAQGNIQYF.

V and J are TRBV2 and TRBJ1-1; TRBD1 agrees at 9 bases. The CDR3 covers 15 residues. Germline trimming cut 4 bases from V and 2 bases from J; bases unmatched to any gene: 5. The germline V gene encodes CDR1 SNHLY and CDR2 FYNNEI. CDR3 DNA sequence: TGTGCCAGCAGTGCGGACAGGGGAAGAAACACTGAAGCTTTCTTT. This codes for CASSADRGRNTEAFF.

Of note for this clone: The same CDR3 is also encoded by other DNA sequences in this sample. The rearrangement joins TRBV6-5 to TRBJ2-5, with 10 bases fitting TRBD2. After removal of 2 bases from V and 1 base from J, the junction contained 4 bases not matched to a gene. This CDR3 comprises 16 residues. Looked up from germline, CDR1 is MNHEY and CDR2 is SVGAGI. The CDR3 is CASSYSLAGAQETQYF. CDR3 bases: TGTGCCAGCAGTTACAGTCTAGCGGGGGCCCAAGAGACCCAGTACTTC.

The CDR3 protein is CASSLVILKGNEQFF. For the CDR3, the DNA is TGTGCCAGCAGCTTAGTCATTCTCAAAGGGAATGAGCAGTTCTTC. V is TRBV11-2 and J is TRBJ2-1; the D is unclear. CDR1 and CDR2 from the germline V gene are SGHAT and FQNNGV. The V end lost 1 base, the J end lost 7 bases, and 14 bases lay between the germline ends. This CDR3 has 15 residues.

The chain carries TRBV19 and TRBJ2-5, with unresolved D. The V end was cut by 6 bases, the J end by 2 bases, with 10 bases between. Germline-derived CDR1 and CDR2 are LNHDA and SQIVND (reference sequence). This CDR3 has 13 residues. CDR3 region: CASRRTAQETQYF. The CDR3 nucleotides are TGTGCCAGTAGACGGACGGCTCAAGAGACCCAGTACTTC.

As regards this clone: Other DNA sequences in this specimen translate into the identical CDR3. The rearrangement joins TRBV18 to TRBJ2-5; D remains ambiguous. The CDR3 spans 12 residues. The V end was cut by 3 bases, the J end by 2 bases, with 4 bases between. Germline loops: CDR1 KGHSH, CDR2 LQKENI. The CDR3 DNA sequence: TGTGCCAGCTCACCCCAGCAAGAGACCCAGTACTTC. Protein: CASSPQQETQYF.

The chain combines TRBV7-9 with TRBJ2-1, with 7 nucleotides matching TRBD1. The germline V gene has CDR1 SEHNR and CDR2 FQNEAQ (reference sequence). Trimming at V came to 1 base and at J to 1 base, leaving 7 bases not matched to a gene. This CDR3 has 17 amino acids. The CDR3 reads CASSLVGGQLSYNEQFF. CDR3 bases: TGTGCCAGCAGCTTAGTAGGGGGACAGCTATCCTACAATGAGCAGTTCTTC.

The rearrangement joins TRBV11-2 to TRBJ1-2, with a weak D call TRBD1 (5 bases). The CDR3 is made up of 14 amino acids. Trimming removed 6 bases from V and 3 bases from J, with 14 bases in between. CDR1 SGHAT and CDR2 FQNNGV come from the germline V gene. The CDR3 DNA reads TGTGCCAGCAGTCCATCTGACAGAGACTATGGCTACACCTTC. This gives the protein CASSPSDRDYGYTF.

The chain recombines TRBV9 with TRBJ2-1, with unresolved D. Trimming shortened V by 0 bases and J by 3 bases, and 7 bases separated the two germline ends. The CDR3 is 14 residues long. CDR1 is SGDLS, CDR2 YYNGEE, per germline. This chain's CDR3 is CASSVDYFYNEQFF. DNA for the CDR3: TGTGCCAGCAGCGTAGACTACTTCTACAATGAGCAGTTCTTC.

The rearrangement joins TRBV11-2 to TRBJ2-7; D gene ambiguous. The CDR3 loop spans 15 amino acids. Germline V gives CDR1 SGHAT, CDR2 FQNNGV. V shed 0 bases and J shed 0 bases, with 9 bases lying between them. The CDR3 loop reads CASSLDGMSSYEQYF. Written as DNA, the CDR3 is TGTGCCAGCAGCTTAGATGGTATGAGCTCCTACGAGCAGTACTTC.

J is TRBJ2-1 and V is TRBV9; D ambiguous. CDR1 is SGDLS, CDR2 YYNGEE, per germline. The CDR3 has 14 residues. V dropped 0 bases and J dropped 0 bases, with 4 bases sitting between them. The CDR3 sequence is CASSVALSYNEQFF. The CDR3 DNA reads TGTGCCAGCAGCGTAGCCCTCTCCTACAATGAGCAGTTCTTC.

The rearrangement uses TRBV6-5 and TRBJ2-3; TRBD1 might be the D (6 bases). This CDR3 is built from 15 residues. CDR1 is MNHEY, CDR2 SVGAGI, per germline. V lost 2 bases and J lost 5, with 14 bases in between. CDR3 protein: CASSYTSQGIDTQYF. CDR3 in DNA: TGTGCCAGCAGTTACACGAGTCAGGGGATAGATACGCAGTATTTT.

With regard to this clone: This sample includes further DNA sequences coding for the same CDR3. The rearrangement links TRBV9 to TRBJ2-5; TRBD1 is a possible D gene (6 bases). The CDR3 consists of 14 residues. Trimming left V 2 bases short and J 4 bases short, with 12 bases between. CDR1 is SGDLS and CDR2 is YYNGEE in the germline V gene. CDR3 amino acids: CASSVGRGGETQYF. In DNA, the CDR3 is TGTGCCAGCAGCGTCGGGCGAGGGGGAGAGACCCAGTACTTC.

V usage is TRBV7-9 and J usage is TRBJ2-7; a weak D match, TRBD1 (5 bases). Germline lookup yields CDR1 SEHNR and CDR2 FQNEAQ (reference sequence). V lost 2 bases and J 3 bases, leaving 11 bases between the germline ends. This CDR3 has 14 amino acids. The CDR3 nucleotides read TGTGCCAGCAGCTTATTTCCAGGGTACTACGAGCAGTACTTC. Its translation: CASSLFPGYYEQYF. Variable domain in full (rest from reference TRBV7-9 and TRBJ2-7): DTGVSQNPRHKITKRGQNVTFRCDPISEHNRLYWYRQTLGQGPEFLTYFQNEAQLEKSRLLSDRFSAERPKGSFSTLEIQRTEQGDSAMYLCASSLFPGYYEQYFGPGTRLTVT.

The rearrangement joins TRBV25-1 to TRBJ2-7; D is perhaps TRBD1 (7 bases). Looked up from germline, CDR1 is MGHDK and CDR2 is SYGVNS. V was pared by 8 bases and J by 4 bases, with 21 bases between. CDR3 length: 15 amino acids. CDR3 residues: CASGRQGQGGYEQYF. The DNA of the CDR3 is TGTGCCAGCGGTAGACAGGGCCAGGGAGGTTACGAGCAGTACTTC.

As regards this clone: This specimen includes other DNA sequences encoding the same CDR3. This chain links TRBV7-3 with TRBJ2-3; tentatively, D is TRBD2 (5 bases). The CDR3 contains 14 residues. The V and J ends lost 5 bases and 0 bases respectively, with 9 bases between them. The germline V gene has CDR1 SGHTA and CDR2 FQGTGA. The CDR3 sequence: CASSRGLSTDTQYF. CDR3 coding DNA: TGTGCCAGCAGCCGGGGTCTCAGCACAGATACGCAGTATTTT.

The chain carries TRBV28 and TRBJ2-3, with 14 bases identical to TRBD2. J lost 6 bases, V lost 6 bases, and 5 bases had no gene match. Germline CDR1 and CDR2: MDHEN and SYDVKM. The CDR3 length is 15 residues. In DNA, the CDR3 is TGTGCCAGCAGGACTAGCGGGGGGGCCGTGGATACGCAGTATTTT. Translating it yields CASRTSGGAVDTQYF.

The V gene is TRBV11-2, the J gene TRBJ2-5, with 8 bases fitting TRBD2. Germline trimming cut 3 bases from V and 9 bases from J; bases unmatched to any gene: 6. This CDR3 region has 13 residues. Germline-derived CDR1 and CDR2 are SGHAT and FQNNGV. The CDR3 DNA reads TGTGCCAGCAGCTTCGGGACTAGTTTCCCCCAGTACTTC. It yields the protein CASSFGTSFPQYF.

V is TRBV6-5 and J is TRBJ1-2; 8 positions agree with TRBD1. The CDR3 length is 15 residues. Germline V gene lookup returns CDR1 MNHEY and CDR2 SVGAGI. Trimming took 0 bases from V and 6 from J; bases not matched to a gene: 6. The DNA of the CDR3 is TGTGCCAGCAGTTACTCCCGCGACAGGGGAGATGGCTACACCTTC. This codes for CASSYSRDRGDGYTF.

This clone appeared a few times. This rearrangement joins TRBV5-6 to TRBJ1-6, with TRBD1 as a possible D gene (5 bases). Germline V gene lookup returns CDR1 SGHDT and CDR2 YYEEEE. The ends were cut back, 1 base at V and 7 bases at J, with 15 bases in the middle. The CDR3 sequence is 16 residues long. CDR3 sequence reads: CASSLLFQGYNSPLHF. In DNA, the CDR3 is TGTGCCAGCAGCTTGCTTTTCCAGGGATACAATTCACCCCTCCACTTT.

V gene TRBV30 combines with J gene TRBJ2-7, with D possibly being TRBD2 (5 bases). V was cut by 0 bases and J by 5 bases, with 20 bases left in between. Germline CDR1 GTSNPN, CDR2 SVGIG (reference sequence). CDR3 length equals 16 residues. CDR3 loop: CAWSVWRTPDLHEQYF. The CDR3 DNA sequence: TGTGCCTGGAGTGTTTGGAGGACCCCTGATCTCCACGAGCAGTACTTC. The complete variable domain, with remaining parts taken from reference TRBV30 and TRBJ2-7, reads SQTIHQWPATLVQPVGSPLSLECTVEGTSNPNLYWYRQAAGRGLQLLFYSVGIGQISSEVPQNLSASRPQDRQFILSSKKLLLSDSGFYLCAWSVWRTPDLHEQYFGPGTRLTVT.

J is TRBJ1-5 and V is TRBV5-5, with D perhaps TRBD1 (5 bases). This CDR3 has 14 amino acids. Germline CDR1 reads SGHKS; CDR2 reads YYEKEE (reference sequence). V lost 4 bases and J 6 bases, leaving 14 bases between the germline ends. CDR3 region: CASSPGGDRQPQHF. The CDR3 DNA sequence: TGTGCCAGCAGCCCGGGAGGGGACCGTCAGCCCCAGCATTTT.

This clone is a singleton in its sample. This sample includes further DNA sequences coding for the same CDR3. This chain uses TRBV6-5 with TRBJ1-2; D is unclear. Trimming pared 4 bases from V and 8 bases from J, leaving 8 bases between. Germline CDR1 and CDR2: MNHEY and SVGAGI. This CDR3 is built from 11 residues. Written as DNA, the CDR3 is TGTGCCAGCAGTTCTGTTGGGGGCTACACCTTC. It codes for CASSSVGGYTF.

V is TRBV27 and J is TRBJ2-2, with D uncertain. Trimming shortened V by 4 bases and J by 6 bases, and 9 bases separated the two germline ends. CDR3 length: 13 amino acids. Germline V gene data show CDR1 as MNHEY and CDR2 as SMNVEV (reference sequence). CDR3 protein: CASSSFSPGELFF. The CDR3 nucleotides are TGTGCCAGCAGTTCTTTCTCCCCCGGGGAGCTGTTTTTT.

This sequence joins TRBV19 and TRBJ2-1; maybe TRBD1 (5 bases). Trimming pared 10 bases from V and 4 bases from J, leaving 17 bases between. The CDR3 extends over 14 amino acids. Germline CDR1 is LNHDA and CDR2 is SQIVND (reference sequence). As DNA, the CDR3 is TGTGCCACCCAGGGTGTCGGAGCATACAATGAGCAGTTCTTC. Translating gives CATQGVGAYNEQFF.

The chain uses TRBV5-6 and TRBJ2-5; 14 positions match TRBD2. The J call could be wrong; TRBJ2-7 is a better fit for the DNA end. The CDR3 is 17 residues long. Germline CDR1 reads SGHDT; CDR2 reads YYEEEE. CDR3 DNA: TGTGCCAGCAGCAGGAGGGGACTAGCGGGGGCTTCCTACGAGCAGTACTTC. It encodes CASSRRGLAGASYEQYF.